This TCR beta chain was sequenced during a study of siplizumab effects on memory and regulatory T cells. The CDR3 extends over 16 amino acids. CDR1 SGHRS and CDR2 YFSETQ come from the germline V gene. The trim removed 4 bases at V and 1 base at J, leaving 8 bases unmatched. Profiling relied on immunoSEQ multiplex PCR, and the TCRdb table lists in-frame clones only, not all of them. The sample has about 80,000 clones, roughly 94% seen once. The gene calls are TRBV5-1 and TRBJ2-3, with 8 bases aligning to TRBD1. Sequenced sample: CD8+ T cells sorted from blood. The clonotype originates from a human donor in good health. DNA of the CDR3: TGCGCCAGCAGCAGCGCTACAGGGGGAGGCACAGATACGCAGTATTTT. Translation gives CASSSATGGGTDTQYF. Full variable domain (remainder filled in from reference TRBV5-1 and TRBJ2-3): KAGVTQTPRYLIKTRGQQVTLSCSPISGHRSVSWYQQTPGQGLQFLFEYFSETQRNKGNFPGRFSGRQFSNSRSEMNVSTLELGDSALYLCASSSATGGGTDTQYFGPGTRLTVL.